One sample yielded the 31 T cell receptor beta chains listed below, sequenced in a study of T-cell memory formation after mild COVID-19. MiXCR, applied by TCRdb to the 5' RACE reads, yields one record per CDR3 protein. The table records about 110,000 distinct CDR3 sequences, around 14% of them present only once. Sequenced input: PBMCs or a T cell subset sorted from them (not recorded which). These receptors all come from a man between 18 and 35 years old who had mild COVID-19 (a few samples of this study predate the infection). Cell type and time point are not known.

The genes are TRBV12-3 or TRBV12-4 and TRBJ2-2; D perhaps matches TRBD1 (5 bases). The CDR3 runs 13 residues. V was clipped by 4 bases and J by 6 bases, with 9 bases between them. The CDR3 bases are TGTGCCAGCAGTTCAGGGTTATCCGGGGAGCTGTTTTTT. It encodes CASSSGLSGELFF.

CDR3 coding DNA: TGTGCCAGCAGCCAGCGTTACCGGGACATACACCGTGGCTACACCTTC. It encodes CASSQRYRDIHRGYTF. This sequence joins TRBV4-2 and TRBJ1-2; tentatively, D is TRBD1 (6 bases). CDR1 is LGHNA and CDR2 is YNFKEQ in the germline V gene. This CDR3 is built from 16 residues. With 3 bases removed from V and 7 bases from J, the gap between germline ends came to 21 bases.

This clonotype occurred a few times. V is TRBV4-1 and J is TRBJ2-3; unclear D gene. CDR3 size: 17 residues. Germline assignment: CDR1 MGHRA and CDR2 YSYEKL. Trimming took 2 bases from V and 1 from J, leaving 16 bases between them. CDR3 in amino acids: CASSQFSASLRTDTQYF. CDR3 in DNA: TGCGCCAGCAGCCAATTTTCGGCCAGTCTACGCACAGATACGCAGTATTTT.

The chain's CDR3 is CASSQGLTNEKLFF. The CDR3, as DNA: TGCGCCAGCAGCCAAGGACTCACTAATGAAAAACTGTTTTTT. V and J are TRBV4-1 and TRBJ1-4, with D unclear. The CDR3 is 14 residues long. Trimming took 1 base from V and 2 from J, leaving 5 bases between them. Germline assignment: CDR1 MGHRA and CDR2 YSYEKL.

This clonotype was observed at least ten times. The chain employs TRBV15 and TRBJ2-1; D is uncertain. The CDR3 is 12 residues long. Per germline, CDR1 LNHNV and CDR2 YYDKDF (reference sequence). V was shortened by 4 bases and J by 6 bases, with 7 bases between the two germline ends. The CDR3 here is CATSIGTNEQFF. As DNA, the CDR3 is TGTGCCACCAGCATCGGTACCAATGAGCAGTTCTTC.

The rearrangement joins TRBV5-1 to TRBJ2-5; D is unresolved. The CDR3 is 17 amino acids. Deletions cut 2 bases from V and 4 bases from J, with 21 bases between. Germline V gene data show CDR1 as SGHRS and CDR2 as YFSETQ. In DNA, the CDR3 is TGCGCCAGCAGCTTAGAGGTGGCCGGGTTAGTTGGAGAGACCCAGTACTTC. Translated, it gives CASSLEVAGLVGETQYF.

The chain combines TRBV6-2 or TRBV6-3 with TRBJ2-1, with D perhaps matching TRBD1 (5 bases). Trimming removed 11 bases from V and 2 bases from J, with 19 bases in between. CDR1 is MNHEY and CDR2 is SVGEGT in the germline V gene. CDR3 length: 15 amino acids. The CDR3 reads CAATRLGHTYNEQFF. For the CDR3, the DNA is TGTGCCGCTACCCGTCTGGGGCATACCTACAATGAGCAGTTCTTC.

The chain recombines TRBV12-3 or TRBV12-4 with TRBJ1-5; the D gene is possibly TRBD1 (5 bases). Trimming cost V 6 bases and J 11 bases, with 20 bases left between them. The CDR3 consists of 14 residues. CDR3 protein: CASREGPGETTQHF. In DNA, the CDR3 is TGTGCCAGCAGGGAGGGACCGGGAGAGACGACCCAGCATTTT.

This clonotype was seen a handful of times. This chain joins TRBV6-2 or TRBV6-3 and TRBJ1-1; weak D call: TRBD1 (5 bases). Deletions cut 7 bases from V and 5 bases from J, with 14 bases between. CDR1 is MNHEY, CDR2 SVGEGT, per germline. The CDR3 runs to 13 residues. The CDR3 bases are TGTGCCAGCACCGAGGGGTTTAGGACTGAAGCTTTCTTT. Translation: CASTEGFRTEAFF.

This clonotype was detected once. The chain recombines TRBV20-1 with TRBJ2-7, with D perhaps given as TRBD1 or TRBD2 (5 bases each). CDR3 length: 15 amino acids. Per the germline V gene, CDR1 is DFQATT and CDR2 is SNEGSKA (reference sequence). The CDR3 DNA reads TGCAGGGCCCTTTCTGGGACGGGCGCAACCTACGAGCAGTACTTC. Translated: CRALSGTGATYEQYF.

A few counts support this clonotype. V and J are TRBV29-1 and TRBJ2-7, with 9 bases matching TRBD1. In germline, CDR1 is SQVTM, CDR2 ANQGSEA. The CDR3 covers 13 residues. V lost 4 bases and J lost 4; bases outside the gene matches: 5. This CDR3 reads CSVGETGGYEQYF. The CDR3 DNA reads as TGCAGCGTTGGAGAGACAGGGGGTTACGAGCAGTACTTC.

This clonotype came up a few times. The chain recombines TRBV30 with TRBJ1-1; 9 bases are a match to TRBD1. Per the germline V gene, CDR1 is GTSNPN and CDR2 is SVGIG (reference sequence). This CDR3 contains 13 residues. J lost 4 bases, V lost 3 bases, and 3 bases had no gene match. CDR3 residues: CAWSQTGGTEAFF. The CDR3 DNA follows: TGTGCCTGGAGCCAGACAGGGGGCACTGAAGCTTTCTTT.

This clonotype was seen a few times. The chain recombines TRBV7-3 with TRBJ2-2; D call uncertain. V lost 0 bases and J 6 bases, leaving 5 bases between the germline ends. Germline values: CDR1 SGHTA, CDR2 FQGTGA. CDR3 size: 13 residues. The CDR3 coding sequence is TGTGCCAGCAGCTTAACTGGTCCCGGGGAGCTGTTTTTT. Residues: CASSLTGPGELFF.

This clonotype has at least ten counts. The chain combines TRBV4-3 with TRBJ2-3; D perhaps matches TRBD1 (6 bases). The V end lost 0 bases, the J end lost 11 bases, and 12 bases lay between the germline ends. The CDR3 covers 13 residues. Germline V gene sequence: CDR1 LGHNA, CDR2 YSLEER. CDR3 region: CASSQEGAGEQYF. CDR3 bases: TGCGCCAGCAGCCAAGAGGGGGCAGGGGAGCAGTATTTT.

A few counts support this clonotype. The CDR3 loop is CSVEDRENTEAFF. As DNA, the CDR3 is TGCAGCGTTGAAGACAGGGAGAACACTGAAGCTTTCTTT. The gene calls are TRBV29-1 and TRBJ1-1, with D possibly TRBD1 on 5 matching bases. The CDR3 has 13 amino acids. Trimming took 0 bases from V and 1 from J, leaving 6 bases between them. CDR1 SQVTM and CDR2 ANQGSEA come from the germline V gene.

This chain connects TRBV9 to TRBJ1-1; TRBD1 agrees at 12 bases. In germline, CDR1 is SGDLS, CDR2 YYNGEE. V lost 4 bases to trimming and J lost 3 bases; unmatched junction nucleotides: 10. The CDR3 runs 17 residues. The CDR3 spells CASSINRDRGPDTEAFF. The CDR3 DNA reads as TGTGCCAGCAGCATCAACCGGGACAGGGGGCCAGACACTGAAGCTTTCTTT.

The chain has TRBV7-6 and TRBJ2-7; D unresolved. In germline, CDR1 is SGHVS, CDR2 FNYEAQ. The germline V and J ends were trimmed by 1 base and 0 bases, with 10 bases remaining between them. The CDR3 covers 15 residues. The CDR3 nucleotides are TGTGCCAGCAGCTTAGTTGTTGGTAGCTCCTACGAGCAGTACTTC. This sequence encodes CASSLVVGSSYEQYF. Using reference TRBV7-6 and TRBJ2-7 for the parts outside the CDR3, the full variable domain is GAGVSQSPRYKVTKRGQDVALRCDPISGHVSLYWYRQALGQGPEFLTYFNYEAQQDKSGLPNDRFSAERPEGSISTLTIQRTEQRDSAMYRCASSLVVGSSYEQYFGPGTRLTVT.

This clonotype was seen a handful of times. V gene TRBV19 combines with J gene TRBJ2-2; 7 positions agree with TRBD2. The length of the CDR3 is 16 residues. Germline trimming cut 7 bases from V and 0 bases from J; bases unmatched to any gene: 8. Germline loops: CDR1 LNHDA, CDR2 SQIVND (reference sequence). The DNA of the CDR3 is TGTGCCAGTATGAGCGCTAGCGGACCGAACACCGGGGAGCTGTTTTTT. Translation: CASMSASGPNTGELFF.

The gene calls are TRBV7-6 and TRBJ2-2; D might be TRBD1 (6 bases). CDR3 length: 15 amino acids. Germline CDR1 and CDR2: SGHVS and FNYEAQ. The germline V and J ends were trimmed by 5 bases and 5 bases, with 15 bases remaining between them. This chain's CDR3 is CASSPMGHTTGELFF. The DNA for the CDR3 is TGTGCCAGCAGCCCCATGGGACATACGACCGGGGAGCTGTTTTTT.

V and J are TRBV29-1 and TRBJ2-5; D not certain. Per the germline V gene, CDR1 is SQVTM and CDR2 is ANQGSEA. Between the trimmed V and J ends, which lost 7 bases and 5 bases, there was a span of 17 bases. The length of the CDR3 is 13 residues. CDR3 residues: CSARTLLGETQYF. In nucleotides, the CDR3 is TGCAGCGCGCGAACTCTACTTGGGGAGACCCAGTACTTC.

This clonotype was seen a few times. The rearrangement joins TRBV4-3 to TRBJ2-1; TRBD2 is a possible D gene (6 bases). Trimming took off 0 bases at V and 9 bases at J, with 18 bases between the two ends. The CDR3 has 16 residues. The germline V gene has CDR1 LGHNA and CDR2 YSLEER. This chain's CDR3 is CASSQDRGLRGFEQFF. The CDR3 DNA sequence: TGCGCCAGCAGCCAAGATCGGGGGTTAAGGGGTTTTGAGCAGTTCTTC.

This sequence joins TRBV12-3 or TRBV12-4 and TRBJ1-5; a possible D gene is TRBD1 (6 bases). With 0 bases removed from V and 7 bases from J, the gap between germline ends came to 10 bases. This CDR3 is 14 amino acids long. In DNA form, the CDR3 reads TGTGCCAGCAGTTTAGCGAGGGGGGTCCAGCCCCAGCATTTT. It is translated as CASSLARGVQPQHF.

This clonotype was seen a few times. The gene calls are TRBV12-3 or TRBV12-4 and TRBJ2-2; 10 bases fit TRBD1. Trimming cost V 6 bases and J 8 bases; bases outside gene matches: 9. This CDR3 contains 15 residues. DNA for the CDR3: TGTGCCAGCAGGAGGACCGGGACAGGGGTTGGGGAGCTGTTTTTT. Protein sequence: CASRRTGTGVGELFF.

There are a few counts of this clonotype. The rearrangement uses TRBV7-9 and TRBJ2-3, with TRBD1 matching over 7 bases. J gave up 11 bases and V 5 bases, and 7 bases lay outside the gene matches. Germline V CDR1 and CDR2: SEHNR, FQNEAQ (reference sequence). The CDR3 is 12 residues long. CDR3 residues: CASSPRGQGQYF. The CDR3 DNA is TGTGCCAGCAGCCCAAGGGGGCAGGGGCAGTATTTT.

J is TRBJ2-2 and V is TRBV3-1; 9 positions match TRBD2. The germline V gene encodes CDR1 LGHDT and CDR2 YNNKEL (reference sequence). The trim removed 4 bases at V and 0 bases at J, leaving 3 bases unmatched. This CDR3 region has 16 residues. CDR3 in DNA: TGTGCCAGCAGCCGTCGACTAGCGGCGAACACCGGGGAGCTGTTTTTT. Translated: CASSRRLAANTGELFF.

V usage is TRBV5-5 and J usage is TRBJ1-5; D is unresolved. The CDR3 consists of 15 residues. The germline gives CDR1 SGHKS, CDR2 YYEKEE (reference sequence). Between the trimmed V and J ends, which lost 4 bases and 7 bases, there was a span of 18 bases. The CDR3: CASSPEMVTLQPQHF. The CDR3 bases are TGTGCCAGCAGCCCCGAGATGGTTACTTTGCAGCCCCAGCATTTT.

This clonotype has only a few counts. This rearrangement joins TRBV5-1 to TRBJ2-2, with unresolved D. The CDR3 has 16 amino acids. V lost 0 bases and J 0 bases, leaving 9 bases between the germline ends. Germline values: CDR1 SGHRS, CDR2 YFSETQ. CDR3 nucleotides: TGCGCCAGCAGCTTGGTACCCCGCACGAACACCGGGGAGCTGTTTTTT. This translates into CASSLVPRTNTGELFF.

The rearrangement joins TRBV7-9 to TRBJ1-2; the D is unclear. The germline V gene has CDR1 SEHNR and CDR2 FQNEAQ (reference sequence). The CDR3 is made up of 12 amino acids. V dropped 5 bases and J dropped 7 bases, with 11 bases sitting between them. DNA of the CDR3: TGTGCCAGCAGCCCAGCGGGTCTTGGCTACACCTTC. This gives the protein CASSPAGLGYTF.

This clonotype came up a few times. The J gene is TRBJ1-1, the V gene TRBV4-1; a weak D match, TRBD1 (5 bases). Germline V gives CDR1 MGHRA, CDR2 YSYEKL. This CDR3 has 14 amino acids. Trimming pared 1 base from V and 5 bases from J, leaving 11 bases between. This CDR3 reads CASSQVAGGTEAFF. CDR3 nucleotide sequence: TGCGCCAGCAGCCAAGTGGCGGGGGGAACTGAAGCTTTCTTT.

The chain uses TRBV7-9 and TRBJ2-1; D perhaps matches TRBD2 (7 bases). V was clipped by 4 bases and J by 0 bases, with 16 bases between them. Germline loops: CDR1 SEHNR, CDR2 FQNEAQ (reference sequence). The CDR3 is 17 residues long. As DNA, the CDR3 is TGTGCCAGCAGCTCTACAGGGAGGGCTAGCTCCTACAATGAGCAGTTCTTC. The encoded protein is CASSSTGRASSYNEQFF.

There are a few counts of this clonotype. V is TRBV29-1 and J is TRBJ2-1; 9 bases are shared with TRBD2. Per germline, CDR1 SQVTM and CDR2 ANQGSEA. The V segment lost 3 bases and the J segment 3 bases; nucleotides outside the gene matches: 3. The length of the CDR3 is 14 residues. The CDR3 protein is CSVDRRGGYNEQFF. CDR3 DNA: TGCAGCGTTGATCGGCGGGGGGGCTACAATGAGCAGTTCTTC.